This T cell receptor (beta chain) was obtained from a study of blood T cell repertoires in COVID-19. Sequenced by immunoSEQ multiplex PCR; TCRdb stores in-frame clones only, minus some. The sample includes 150,000 to 200,000 clones, more than 70% of them seen just once. V lost 8 bases to trimming and J lost 6 bases, with 13 bases between them. This CDR3 has 12 amino acids. CDR1 and CDR2 (germline): MDHEN, SYDVKM. The chain employs TRBV28 and TRBJ2-5; maybe TRBD1 (6 bases). The specimen sequenced was PBMCs or T cells enriched from blood (not recorded which). The TCR originated in a man aged 35-49 years who had recovered from COVID-19. CDR3: CASAQGLQTQYF. In nucleotides, the CDR3 is TGTGCCAGCGCGCAGGGGCTACAGACCCAGTACTTC.